This TCR beta chain was found in a study of identifying expanded T cells in peripheral blood. Points on this clone: Its matching antigen is unknown.

During the collection period, no donor immune events like infections were recorded. V lost 4 bases, J lost 0 bases, and 18 bases lay in between. The CDR3 covers 18 residues. Germline V CDR1 and CDR2: MDHEN, SYDVKM. Findings of the study overall: Differentially abundant clones: roughly 1.3 between replicates, about 17 at two to three weeks, over 18 at four.

The repertoire was sequenced with immunoSEQ multiplex PCR; TCRdb's copy has only in-frame clones and lacks some. Of about 80,000 clones in the sample, around nine tenths were seen once. The chain uses TRBV28 and TRBJ1-4; weak D call: TRBD1 (5 bases). The origin of this receptor is a person aged 18 to 75 in good health. Sequencing was carried out using blood. The CDR3 nucleotides are TGTGCCAGCAGTTCAATCGCCGGGGACTCTGCAACTAATGAAAAACTGTTTTTT. Protein sequence: CASSSIAGDSATNEKLFF. Looking up the rest from reference TRBV28 and TRBJ1-4 gives the full variable domain: DVKVTQSSRYLVKRTGEKVFLECVQDMDHENMFWYRQDPGLGLRLIYFSYDVKMKEKGDIPEGYSVSREKKERFSLILESASTNQTSMYLCASSSIAGDSATNEKLFFGSGTQLSVL.